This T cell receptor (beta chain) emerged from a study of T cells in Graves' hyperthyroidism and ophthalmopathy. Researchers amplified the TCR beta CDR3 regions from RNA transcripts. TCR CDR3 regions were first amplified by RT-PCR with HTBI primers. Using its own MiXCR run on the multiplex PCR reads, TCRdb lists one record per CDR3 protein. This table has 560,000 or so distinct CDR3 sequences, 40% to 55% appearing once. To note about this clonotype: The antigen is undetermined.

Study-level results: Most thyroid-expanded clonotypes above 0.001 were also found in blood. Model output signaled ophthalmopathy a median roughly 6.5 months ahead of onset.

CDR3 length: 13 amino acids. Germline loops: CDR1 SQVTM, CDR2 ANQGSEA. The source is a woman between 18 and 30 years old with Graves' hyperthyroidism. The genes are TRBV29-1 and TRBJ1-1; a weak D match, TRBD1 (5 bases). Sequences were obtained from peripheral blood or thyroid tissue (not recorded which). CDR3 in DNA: TGCAGTTACTCCCAGGACATGAACACTGAAGCTTTCTTT. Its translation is CSYSQDMNTEAFF.